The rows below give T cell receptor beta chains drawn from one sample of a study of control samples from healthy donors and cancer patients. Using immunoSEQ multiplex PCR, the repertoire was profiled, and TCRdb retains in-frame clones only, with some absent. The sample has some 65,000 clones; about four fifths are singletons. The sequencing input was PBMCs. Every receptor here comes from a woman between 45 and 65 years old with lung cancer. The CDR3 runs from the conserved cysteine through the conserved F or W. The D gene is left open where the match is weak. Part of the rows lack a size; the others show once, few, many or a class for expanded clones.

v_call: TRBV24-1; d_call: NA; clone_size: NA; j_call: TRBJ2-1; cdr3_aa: CATSDEGGPSLDEQFF; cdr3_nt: TGTGCCACCAGTGACGAGGGAGGACCTTCTTTGGATGAGCAGTTCTTC
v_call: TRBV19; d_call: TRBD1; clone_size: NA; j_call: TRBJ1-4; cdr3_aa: CASTISTGSGDEKLFF; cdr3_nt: TGTGCCAGTACCATTTCGACAGGGAGCGGCGATGAAAAACTGTTTTTT
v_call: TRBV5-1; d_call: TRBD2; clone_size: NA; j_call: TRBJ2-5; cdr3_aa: CASSLALAGEQETQYF; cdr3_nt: TGCGCCAGCAGCTTGGCACTAGCGGGGGAACAAGAGACCCAGTACTTC
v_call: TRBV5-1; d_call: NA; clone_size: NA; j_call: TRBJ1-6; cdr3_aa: CASSRNQDSPLHF; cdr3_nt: TGCGCCAGCAGTAGGAATCAGGATTCACCCCTCCACTTT
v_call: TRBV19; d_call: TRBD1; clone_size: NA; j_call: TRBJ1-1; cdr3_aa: CASSIAVGRGTNTEAFF; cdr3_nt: TGTGCCAGTAGTATAGCAGTGGGCAGGGGGACGAACACTGAAGCTTTCTTT
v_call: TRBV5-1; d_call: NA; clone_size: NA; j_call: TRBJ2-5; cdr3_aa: CASSLSYEGEETQYF; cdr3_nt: TGCGCCAGCAGCCTGAGTTATGAGGGGGAAGAGACCCAGTACTTC
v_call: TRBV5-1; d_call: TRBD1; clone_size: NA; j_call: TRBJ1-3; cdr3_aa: CASSRQEQGSSGNTIYF; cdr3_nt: TGCGCCAGCAGCCGACAAGAACAGGGGTCCTCTGGAAACACCATATATTTT
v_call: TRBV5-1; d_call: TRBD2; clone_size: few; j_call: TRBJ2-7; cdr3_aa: CASSQTGLAAYEQYF; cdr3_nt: TGCGCCAGCAGTCAAACGGGACTAGCGGCCTACGAGCAGTACTTC
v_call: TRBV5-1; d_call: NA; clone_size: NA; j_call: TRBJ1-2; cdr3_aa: CASSLDPDGYTF; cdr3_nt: TGCGCCAGTAGCTTGGATCCGGATGGCTACACCTTC
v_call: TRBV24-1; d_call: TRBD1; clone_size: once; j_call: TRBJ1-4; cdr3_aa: CATSPGQASEKLFF; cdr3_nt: TGTGCCACCAGCCCGGGACAGGCGTCCGAAAAACTGTTTTTT
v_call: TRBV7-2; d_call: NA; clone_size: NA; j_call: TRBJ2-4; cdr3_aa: CASSLYSGGSKNIQYF; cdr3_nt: TGTGCCAGCAGCTTATACTCGGGGGGCTCCAAAAACATTCAGTACTTC
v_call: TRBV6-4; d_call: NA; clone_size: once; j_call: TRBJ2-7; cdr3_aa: CASTDSPYEQYF; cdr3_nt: TGTGCCAGCACCGACAGTCCCTACGAGCAGTACTTC
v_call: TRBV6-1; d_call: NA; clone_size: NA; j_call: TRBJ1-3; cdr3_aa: CASSAQYSLAGNTIYF; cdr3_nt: TGTGCCAGCAGTGCCCAGTACAGCCTCGCTGGAAACACCATATATTTT
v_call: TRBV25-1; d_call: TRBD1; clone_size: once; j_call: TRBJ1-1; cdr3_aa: CASSEYKTGTTEAFF; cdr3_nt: TGTGCCAGCAGTGAATACAAGACAGGGACCACTGAAGCTTTCTTT
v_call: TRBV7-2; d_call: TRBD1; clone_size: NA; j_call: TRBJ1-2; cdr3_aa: CASSLFPGQAYGYTF; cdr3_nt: TGTGCCAGCAGCTTATTCCCGGGACAGGCCTATGGCTACACCTTC
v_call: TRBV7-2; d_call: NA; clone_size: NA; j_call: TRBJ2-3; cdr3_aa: CASSLGPTNSDTQYF; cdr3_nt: TGTGCCAGCAGCTTGGGGCCTACAAATTCAGATACGCAGTATTTT
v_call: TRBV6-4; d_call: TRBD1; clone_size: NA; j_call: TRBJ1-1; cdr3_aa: CASSVAGQGAFF; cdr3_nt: TGTGCCAGCAGTGTAGCGGGACAGGGGGCTTTCTTT
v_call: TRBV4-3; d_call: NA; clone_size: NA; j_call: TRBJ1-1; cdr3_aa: CASSQDRGEKAFF; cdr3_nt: TGCGCCAGCAGCCAAGATCGAGGAGAGAAGGCTTTCTTT
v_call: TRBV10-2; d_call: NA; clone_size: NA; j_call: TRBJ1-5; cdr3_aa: CASSDRTGLSNQPQHF; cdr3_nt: TGCGCCAGCAGTGATAGAACAGGTCTTAGCAATCAGCCCCAGCATTTT
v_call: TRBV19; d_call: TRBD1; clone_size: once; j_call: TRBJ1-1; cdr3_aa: CASSTGQGLNTEAFF; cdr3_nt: TGTGCCAGTAGTACGGGACAGGGCCTGAACACTGAAGCTTTCTTT
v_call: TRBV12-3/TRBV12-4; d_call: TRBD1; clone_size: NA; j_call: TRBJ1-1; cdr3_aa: CASSFGTGPEAFF; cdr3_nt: TGTGCCAGCAGTTTTGGGACAGGCCCTGAAGCTTTCTTT
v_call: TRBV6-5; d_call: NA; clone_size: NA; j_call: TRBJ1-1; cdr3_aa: CASSKSQNTEAFF; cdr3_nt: TGTGCCAGCAGTAAGAGCCAGAACACTGAAGCTTTCTTT
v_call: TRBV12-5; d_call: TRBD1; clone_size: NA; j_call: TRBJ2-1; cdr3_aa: CASGQPPGQGIMNEQFF; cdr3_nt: TGTGCTAGTGGTCAACCACCGGGACAGGGGATTATGAATGAGCAGTTCTTC
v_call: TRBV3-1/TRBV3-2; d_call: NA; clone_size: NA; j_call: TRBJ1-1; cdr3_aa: CASSQGSNTEAFF; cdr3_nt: TGTGCCAGCAGCCAAGGGTCCAACACTGAAGCTTTCTTT
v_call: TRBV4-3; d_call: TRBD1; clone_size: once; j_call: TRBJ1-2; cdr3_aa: CASSLGSRQGSYGYTF; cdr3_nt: TGCGCCAGCAGCCTCGGCTCTAGACAGGGGAGCTATGGCTACACCTTC
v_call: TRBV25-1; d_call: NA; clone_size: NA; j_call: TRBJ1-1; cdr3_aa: CASSGRQGVAFF; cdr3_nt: TGTGCCAGCAGTGGACGGCAGGGAGTCGCTTTCTTT
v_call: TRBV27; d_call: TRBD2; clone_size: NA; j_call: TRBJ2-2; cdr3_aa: CASSRALAGNTGELFF; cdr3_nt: TGTGCCAGCAGCCGAGCACTAGCGGGGAACACCGGGGAGCTGTTTTTT
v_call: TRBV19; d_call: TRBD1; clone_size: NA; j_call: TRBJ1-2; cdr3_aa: CASTGQGVRYGYTF; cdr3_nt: TGTGCCAGTACCGGACAGGGGGTTCGCTATGGCTACACCTTC
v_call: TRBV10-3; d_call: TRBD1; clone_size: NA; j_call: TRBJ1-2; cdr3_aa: CAISGSGGGDYGYTF; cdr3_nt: TGTGCCATCAGTGGATCAGGGGGCGGTGACTATGGCTACACCTTC
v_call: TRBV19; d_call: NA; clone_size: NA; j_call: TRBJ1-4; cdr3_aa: CASSRTVAPEKLFF; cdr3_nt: TGTGCCAGTAGTAGGACAGTCGCGCCCGAAAAACTGTTTTTT
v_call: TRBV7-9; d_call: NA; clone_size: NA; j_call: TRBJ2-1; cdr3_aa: CASSLTSGTEQFF; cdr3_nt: TGTGCCAGCAGCTTAACATCCGGGACCGAGCAGTTCTTC
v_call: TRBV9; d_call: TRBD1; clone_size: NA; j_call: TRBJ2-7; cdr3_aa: CASSVALTGGEQYF; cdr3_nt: TGTGCCAGCAGCGTAGCCCTTACAGGGGGCGAGCAGTACTTC
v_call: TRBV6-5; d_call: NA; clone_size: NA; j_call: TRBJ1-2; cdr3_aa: CASLKRGGVGGGYTF; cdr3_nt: TGTGCCAGCCTTAAGAGGGGAGGGGTAGGAGGTGGCTACACCTTC
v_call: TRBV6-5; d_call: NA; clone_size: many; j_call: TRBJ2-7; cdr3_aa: CASSRVGGDYEQYF; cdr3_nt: TGTGCCAGCAGTCGTGTAGGAGGGGACTACGAGCAGTACTTC
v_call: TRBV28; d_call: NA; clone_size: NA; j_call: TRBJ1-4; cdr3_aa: CATLGARNEKLFF; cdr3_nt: TGTGCCACGTTAGGGGCCCGTAATGAAAAACTGTTTTTT
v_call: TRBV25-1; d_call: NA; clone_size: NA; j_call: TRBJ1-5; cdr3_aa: CASSEGGAISNQPQHF; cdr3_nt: TGTGCCAGCAGTGAAGGCGGGGCGATTAGCAATCAGCCCCAGCATTTT
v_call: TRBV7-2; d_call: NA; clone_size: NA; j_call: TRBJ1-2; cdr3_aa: CASSQAFRDATNYGYTF; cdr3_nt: TGTGCCAGCAGCCAAGCGTTCCGGGATGCCACTAACTATGGCTACACCTTC
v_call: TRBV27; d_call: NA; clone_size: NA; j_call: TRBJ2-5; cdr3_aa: CASSLEQGFWETQYF; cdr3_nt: TGTGCCAGCAGTTTGGAGCAGGGATTCTGGGAGACCCAGTACTTC
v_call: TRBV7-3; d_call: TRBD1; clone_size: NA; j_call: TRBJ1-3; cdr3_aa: CASSSGQGGRGNTIYF; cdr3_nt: TGTGCCAGCAGCTCCGGACAGGGTGGTAGAGGAAACACCATATATTTT
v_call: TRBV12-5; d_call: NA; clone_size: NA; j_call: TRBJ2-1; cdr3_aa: CASGFLGTTGVSEQFF; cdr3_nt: TGTGCTAGTGGTTTTTTGGGGACGACGGGGGTGAGTGAGCAGTTCTTC
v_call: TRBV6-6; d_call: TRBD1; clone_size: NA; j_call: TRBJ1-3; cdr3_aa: CASRLTGGGNTIYF; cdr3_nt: TGTGCCAGCAGACTTACAGGGGGTGGAAACACCATATATTTT
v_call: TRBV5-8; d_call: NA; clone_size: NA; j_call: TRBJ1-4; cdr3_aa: CASSQPFLGRVTGKLFF; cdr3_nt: TGTGCCAGCAGCCAACCCTTCTTGGGGCGGGTGACGGGAAAACTGTTTTTT
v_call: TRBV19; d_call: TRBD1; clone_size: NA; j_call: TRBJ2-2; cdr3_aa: CASSRTGGDSGELFF; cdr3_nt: TGTGCCAGTAGTCGGACAGGGGGCGATTCCGGGGAGCTGTTTTTT
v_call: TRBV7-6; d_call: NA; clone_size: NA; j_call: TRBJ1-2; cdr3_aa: CASSPPGWGYTF; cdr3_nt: TGTGCCAGCAGCCCCCCAGGGTGGGGCTACACCTTC
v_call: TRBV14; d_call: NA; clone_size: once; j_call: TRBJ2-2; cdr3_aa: CASSQVLGELFF; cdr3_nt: TGTGCCAGCAGCCAAGTGCTCGGGGAGCTGTTTTTT
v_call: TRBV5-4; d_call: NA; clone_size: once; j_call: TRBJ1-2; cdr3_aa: CASSLDGGDYGYTF; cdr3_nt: TGTGCCAGCAGCTTGGATGGGGGGGACTATGGCTACACCTTC
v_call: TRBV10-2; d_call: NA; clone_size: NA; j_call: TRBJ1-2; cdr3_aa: CASSGRGDGGYYGYTF; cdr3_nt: TGCGCCAGCAGTGGAAGGGGGGACGGAGGATACTATGGCTACACCTTC
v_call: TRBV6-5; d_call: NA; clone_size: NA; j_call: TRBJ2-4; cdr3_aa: CASGSTVKNIQYF; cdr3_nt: TGTGCCAGCGGATCTACGGTCAAAAACATTCAGTACTTC
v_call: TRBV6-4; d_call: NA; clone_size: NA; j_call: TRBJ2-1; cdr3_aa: CASSDSTEGNNEQFF; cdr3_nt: TGTGCCAGCAGTGACTCGACGGAAGGGAACAATGAGCAGTTCTTC
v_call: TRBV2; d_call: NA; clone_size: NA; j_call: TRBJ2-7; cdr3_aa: CASRAVNYEQYF; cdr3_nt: TGTGCCAGCAGGGCAGTCAACTACGAGCAGTACTTC
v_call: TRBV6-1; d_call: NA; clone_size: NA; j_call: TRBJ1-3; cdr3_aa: CASSVGHPVSGNTIYF; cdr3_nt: TGTGCCAGCAGTGTTGGACACCCTGTCTCTGGAAACACCATATATTTT
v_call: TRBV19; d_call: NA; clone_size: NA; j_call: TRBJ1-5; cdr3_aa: CASSIGTRGPQHF; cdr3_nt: TGTGCCAGTAGTATAGGGACCCGGGGGCCCCAGCATTTT
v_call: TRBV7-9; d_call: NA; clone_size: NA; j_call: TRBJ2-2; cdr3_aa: CASSPTQPTNTGELFF; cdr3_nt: TGTGCCAGCAGCCCTACCCAACCTACCAACACCGGGGAGCTGTTTTTT
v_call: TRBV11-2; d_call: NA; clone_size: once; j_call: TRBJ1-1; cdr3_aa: CASSYRRGGTEAFF; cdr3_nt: TGTGCCAGCAGCTACCGAAGGGGTGGCACTGAAGCTTTCTTT